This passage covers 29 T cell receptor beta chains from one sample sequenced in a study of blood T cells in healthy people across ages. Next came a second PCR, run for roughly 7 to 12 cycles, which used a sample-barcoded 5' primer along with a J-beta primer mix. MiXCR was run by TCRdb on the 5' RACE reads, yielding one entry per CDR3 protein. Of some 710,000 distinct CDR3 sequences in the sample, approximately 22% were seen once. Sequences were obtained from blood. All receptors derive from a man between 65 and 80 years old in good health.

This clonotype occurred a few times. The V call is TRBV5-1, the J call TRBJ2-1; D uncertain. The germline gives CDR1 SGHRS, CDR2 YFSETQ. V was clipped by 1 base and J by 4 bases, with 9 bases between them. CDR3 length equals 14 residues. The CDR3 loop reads CASSLILGYNEQFF. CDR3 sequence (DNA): TGCGCCAGCAGCTTGATTTTGGGATACAATGAGCAGTTCTTC.

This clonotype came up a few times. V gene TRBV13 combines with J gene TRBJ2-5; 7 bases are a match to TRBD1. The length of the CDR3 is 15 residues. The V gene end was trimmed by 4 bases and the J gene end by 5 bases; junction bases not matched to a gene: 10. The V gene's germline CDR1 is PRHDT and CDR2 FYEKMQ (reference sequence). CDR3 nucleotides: TGTGCCAGCAGCTCCGGACAGGTCAGCGAGGAGACCCAGTACTTC. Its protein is CASSSGQVSEETQYF.

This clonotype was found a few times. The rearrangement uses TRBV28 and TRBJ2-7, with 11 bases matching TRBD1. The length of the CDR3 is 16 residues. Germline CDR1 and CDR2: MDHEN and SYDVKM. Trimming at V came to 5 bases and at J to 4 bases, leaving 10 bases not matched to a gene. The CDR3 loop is CASSPPLGQGAYEQYF. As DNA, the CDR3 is TGTGCCAGCAGTCCGCCGTTAGGACAGGGGGCGTACGAGCAGTACTTC.

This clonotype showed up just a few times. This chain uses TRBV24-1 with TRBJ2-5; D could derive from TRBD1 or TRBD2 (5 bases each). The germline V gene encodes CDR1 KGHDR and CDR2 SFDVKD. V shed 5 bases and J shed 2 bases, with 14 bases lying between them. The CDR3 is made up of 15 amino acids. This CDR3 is CATSVGGGMQETQYF. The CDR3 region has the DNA TGTGCCACCAGTGTGGGTGGGGGAATGCAAGAGACCCAGTACTTC.

The CDR3 region is CSAYTGDSETQYF. The DNA of the CDR3 is TGCAGTGCTTATACGGGGGACTCAGAGACCCAGTACTTC. The V call is TRBV20-1, the J call TRBJ2-5; D perhaps matches TRBD2 (6 bases). Germline CDR1 and CDR2: DFQATT and SNEGSKA (reference sequence). There are 13 residues in the CDR3. V dropped 5 bases and J dropped 4 bases, with 14 bases sitting between them.

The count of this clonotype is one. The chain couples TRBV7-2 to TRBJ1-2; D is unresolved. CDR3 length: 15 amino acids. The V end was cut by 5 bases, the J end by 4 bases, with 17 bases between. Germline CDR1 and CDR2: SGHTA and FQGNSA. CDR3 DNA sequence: TGTGCCAGCAGCCAAGGAGGAGGAGTACTCTATGGCTACACCTTC. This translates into CASSQGGGVLYGYTF.

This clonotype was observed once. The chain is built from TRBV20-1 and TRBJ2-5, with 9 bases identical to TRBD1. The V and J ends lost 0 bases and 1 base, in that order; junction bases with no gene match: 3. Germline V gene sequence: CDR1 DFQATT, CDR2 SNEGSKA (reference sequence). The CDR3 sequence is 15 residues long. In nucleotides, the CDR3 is TGCAGTGCTAGAGATCCGGGACAGGGCCAAGAGACCCAGTACTTC. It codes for CSARDPGQGQETQYF.

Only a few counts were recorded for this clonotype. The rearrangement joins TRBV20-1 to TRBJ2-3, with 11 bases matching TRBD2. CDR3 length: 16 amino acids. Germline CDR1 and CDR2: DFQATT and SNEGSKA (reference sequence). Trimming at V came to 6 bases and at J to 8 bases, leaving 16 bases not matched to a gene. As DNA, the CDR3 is TGCAGTGCCCGAAGGCTAGCGGGGGGCTGGGGTGGTACGCAGTATTTT. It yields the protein CSARRLAGGWGGTQYF.

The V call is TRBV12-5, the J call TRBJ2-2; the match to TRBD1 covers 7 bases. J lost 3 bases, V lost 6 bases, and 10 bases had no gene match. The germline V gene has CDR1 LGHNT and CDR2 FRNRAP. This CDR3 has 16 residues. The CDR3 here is CASGSPGQTYTGELFF. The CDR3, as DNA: TGTGCTAGTGGCTCTCCGGGACAGACTTACACCGGGGAGCTGTTTTTT.

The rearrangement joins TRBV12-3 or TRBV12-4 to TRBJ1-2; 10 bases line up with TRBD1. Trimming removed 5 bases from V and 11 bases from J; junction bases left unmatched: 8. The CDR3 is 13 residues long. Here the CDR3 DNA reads TGTGCCAGCAGTACAAGGACAGGGGGAGGTTACACCTTC. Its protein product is CASSTRTGGGYTF.

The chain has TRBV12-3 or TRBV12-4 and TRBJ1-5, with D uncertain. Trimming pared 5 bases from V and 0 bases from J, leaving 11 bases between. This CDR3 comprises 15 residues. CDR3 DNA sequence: TGTGCCAGCAGTCCATCCAGGAATAGCAATCAGCCCCAGCATTTT. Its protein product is CASSPSRNSNQPQHF.

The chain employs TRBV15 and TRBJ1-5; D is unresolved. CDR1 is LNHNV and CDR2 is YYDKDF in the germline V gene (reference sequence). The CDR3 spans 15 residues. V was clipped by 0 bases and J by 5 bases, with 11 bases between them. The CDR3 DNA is TGTGCCACCAGCAGAGAGCAGTCCCGAGATCAGCCCCAGCATTTT. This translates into CATSREQSRDQPQHF.

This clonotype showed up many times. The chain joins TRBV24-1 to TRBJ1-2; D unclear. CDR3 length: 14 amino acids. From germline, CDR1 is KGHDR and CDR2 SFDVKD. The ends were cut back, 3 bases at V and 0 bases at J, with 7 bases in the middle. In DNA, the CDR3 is TGTGCCACCAGTGATCAGGTCTCTAACTATGGCTACACCTTC. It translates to CATSDQVSNYGYTF.

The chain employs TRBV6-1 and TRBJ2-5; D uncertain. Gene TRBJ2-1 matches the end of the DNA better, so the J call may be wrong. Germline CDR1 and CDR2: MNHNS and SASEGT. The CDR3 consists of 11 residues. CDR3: CASSEAREQFF. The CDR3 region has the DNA TGTGCCAGCAGTGAAGCTAGGGAGCAGTTCTTC.

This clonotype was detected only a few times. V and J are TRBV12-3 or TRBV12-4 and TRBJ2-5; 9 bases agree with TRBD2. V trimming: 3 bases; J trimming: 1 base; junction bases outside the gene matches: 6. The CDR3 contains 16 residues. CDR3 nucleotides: TGTGCCAGCAGTTTTGGGCGGGGGGGCTCCCAAGAGACCCAGTACTTC. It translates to CASSFGRGGSQETQYF.

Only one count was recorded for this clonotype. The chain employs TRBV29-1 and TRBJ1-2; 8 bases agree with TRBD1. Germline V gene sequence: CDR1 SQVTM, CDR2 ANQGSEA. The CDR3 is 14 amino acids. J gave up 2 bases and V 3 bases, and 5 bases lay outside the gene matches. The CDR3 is CSVDFRGLNYGYTF. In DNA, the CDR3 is TGCAGCGTTGACTTCAGGGGGCTGAACTATGGCTACACCTTC. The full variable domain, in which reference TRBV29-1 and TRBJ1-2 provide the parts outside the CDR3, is SAVISQKPSRDICQRGTSLTIQCQVDSQVTMMFWYRQQPGQSLTLIATANQGSEATYESGFVIDKFPISRPNLTFSTLTVSNMSPEDSSIYLCSVDFRGLNYGYTFGSGTRLTVV.

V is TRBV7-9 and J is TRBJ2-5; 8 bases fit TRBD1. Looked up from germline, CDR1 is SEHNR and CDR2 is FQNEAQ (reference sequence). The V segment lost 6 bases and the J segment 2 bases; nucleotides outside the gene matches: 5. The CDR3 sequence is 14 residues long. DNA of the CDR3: TGTGCCAGCAGGCGAGACAGGGGACAAGAGACCCAGTACTTC. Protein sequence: CASRRDRGQETQYF.

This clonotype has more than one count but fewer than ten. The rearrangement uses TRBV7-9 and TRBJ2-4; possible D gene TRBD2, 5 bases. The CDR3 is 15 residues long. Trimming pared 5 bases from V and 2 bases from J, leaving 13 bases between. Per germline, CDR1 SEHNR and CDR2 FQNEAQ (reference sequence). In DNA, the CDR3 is TGTGCCAGCAGCAGAGCCGGGGAGTCCAAAAACATTCAGTACTTC. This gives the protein CASSRAGESKNIQYF.

This CDR3 reads CASSQRVERQVPQKLFF. In nucleotides, the CDR3 is TGCGCCAGCAGCCAGAGGGTGGAAAGACAAGTGCCGCAAAAACTGTTTTTT. The V gene is TRBV23-1, the J gene TRBJ1-4, with D unclear. TRBV23-1 is known as an ORF, though its function is uncertain. V shed 6 bases and J shed 9 bases, with 26 bases lying between them. The CDR3 extends over 17 amino acids.

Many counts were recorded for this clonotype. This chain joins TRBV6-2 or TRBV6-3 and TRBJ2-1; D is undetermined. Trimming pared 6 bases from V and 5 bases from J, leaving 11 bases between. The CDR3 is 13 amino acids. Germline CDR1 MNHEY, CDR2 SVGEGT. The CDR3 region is CASRTSGHNEQFF. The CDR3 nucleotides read TGTGCCAGCAGGACCTCGGGCCACAATGAGCAGTTCTTC.

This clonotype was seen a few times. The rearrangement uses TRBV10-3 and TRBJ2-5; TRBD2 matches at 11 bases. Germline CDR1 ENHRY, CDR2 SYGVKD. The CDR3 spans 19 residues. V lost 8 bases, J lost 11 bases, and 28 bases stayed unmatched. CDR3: CAIPRELGASGGTIGEQYF. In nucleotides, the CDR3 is TGTGCCATCCCTCGGGAACTGGGGGCTAGCGGGGGGACGATCGGGGAGCAGTACTTC.

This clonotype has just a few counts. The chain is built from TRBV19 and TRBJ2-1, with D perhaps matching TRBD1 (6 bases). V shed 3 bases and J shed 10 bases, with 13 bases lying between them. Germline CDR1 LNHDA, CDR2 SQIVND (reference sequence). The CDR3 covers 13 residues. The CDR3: CASSIGQIGEQFF. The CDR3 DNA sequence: TGTGCCAGTAGTATCGGACAGATTGGGGAGCAGTTCTTC.

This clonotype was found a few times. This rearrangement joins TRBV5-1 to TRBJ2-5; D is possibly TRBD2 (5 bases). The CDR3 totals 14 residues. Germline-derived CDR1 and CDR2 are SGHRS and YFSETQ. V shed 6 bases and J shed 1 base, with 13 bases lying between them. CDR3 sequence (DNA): TGCGCCAGCACCACAGTTCGGGGCCAAGAGACCCAGTACTTC. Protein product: CASTTVRGQETQYF.

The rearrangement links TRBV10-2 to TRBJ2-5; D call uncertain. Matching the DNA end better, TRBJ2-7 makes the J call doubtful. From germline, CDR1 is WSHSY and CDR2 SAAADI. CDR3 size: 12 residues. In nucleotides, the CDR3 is TGCGCCAGTGCGGCAGCGTCCTACGAGCAGTACGTC. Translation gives CASAAASYEQYV.

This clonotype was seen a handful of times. CDR3 in amino acids: CASSLDLLEATDTQYF. In DNA, the CDR3 is TGTGCCAGCAGCTTAGACCTACTGGAGGCCACAGATACGCAGTATTTT. This chain connects TRBV13 to TRBJ2-3; possibly TRBD2 for D (5 bases). V dropped 1 base and J dropped 2 bases, with 13 bases sitting between them. Germline CDR1 reads PRHDT; CDR2 reads FYEKMQ (reference sequence). The CDR3 is 16 residues long.

The CDR3 DNA reads TGTGCCAGCAGCCAAGTGGTAGCGGGGACCCAGTACTTC. Residues: CASSQVVAGTQYF. V gene TRBV3-1 combines with J gene TRBJ2-5, with 7 nucleotides matching TRBD2. This CDR3 contains 13 residues. J gave up 7 bases and V 1 base, and 3 bases lay outside the gene matches. Germline lookup yields CDR1 LGHDT and CDR2 YNNKEL (reference sequence).

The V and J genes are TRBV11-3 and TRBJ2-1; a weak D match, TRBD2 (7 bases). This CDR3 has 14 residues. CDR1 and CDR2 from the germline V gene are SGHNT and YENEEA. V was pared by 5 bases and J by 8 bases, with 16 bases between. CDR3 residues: CASSPRGGRDEQFF. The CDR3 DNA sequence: TGTGCCAGCAGCCCTAGGGGGGGGAGGGATGAGCAGTTCTTC.

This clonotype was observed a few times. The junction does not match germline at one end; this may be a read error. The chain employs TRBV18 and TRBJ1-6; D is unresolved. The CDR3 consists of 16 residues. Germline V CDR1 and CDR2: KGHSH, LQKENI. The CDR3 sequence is CVSSPLSSSYNSPLHF. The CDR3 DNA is TGTGTCAGCTCACCACTCTCCAGCTCCTATAATTCACCCCTCCACTTT.

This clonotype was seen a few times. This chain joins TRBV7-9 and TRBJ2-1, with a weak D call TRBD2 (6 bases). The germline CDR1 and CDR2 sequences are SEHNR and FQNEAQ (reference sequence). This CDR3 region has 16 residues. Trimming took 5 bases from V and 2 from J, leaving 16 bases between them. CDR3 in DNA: TGTGCCAGCAGCCTAACCGGGAGTCATACCTACAATGAGCAGTTCTTC. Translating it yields CASSLTGSHTYNEQFF.